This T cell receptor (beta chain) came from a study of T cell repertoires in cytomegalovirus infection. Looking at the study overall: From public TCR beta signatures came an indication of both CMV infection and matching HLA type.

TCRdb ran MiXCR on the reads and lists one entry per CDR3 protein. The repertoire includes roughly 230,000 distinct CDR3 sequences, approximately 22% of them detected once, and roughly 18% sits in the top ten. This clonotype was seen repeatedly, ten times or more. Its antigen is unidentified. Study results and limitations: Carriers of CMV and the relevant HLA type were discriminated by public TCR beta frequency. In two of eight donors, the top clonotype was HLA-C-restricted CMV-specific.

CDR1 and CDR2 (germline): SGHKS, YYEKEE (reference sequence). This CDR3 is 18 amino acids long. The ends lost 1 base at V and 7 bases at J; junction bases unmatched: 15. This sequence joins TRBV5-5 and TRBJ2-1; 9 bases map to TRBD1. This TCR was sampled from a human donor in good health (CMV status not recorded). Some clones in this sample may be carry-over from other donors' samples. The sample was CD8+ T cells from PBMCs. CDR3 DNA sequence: TGTGCCAGCAGCTTGAGGACAGGGGAACCCTTAGGGAGAAATGAGCAGTTCTTC. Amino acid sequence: CASSLRTGEPLGRNEQFF.